This T cell receptor (beta chain) was documented in a study of T cell repertoires in cytomegalovirus infection. Study as a whole: As its CMV epitopes, the study selected recently identified HLA-C-restricted and well-studied HLA-B-restricted targets. Indications came from public TCR beta signatures; they pointed to CMV infection and to a matching HLA type.

CDR3 length: 14 residues. V lost 2 bases and J lost 8; bases outside the gene matches: 4. CDR1 MNHEY and CDR2 SVGEGT come from the germline V gene. This clonotype was seen many times. The antigen remains undetermined. TCRdb used MiXCR to reprocess the reads, holding one entry per CDR3 protein. The sample lists hundreds of thousands of distinct CDR3 sequences, around a third seen once, with roughly 20% in the top ten. Study-wide findings and caveats: What dominated the ex vivo response were HLA-C-restricted CMV-specific TCR beta clonotypes.

This receptor was identified in a human donor in good health (CMV status not recorded). Some clones in this sample may be carry-over from other donors' samples. The V and J genes are TRBV6-2 or TRBV6-3 and TRBJ2-1, with 9 positions matching TRBD2. Sample: cultured PBMCs, taken from culture after CMV antigen stimulation. CDR3 nucleotide sequence: TGTGCCAGCAGTTACAAAGCGGGGGGCCATGAGCAGTTCTTC. The encoded protein is CASSYKAGGHEQFF.